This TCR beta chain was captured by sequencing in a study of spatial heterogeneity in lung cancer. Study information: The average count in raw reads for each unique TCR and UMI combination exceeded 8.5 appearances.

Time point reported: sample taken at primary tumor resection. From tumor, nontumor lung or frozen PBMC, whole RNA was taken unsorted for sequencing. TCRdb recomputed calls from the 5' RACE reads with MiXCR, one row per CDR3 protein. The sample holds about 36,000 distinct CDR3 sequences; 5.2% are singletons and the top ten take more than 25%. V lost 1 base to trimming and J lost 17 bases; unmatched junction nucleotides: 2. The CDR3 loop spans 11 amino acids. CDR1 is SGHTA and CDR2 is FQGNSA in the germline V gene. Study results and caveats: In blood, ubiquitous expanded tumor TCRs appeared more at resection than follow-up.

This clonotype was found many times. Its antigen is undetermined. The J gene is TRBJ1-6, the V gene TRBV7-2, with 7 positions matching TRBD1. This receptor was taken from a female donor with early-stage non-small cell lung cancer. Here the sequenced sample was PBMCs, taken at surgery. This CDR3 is CASSLGQGFHF. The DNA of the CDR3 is TGTGCCAGCAGCTTAGGACAGGGTTTCCACTTT. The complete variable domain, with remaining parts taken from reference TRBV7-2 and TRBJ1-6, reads GAGVSQSPSNKVTEKGKDVELRCDPISGHTALYWYRQSLGQGLEFLIYFQGNSAPDKSGLPSDRFSAERTGGSVSTLTIQRTQQEDSAVYLCASSLGQGFHFGNGTRLTVT.